This T cell receptor beta chain was captured in a study of blood T cells in healthy people across ages (dated by TCRdb to the mid-2010s). About the study as a whole: In model experiments, roughly one uniquely barcoded TCR beta cDNA molecule per two T cells was captured by template switching. Using deep sequencing normalized with unique cDNA molecular identifiers, the study measured how TCR beta repertoire diversity changes with age. The donors were divided into four age groups: young (average around 15 years), middle-aged (around 37), aged (about 56) and long-lived (approximately 74). The study analyzed two additional independent replicas of 1 million unique cDNA reads from the same blood draw for two donors, one aged 18 to 30 and one aged 80 or older.

Library preparation used 5' RACE. The sequencer listed for this sample is Illumina HiSeq 2500. A second about 6 to 11 cycle PCR used a sample-barcoded 5' primer and a J-beta primer mix. Each TCR beta cDNA molecule received a unique molecular identifier from a template-switch 5' adaptor carrying 12 random nucleotides. Each sample yielded at least 3 million CDR3-containing paired-end reads. The Mint cDNA synthesis kit, primed by a TRBC-specific oligonucleotide, was used to synthesize first-strand cDNA from all RNA. All cDNA was treated with uracil-DNA glycosylase and then went through a first 18-cycle PCR with the universal primers M1SS and BC2_uni_R. In the original analysis: For normalization, 1 million high-quality reads, each with a distinct molecular identifier, were randomly selected from each sample. Reads with shared molecular identifiers were discarded instead of being binned into consensus sequences. MiTCR, set to a Q25 quality threshold and the strictest error-elimination algorithm, was used for CDR3 identification, clonotype clustering and error correction. Lower-bound total TCR beta diversity was estimated with a nonparametric unseen species model using Euler transformation. Using fastp trimming at Q25 and MiXCR clonotype assembly, TCRdb reanalyzed the public sequencing data and kept in-frame beta chains. CDR3 protein duplicates are merged, each entry listing the most common genes and DNA. The V and J calls, along with clone size, are taken from TCRdb and not from the paper's own processing. The sample yields roughly 1,100,000 distinct CDR3 sequences; 20% to 25% were counted once. About 0.72% of the sample is taken by the ten largest.

As regards this clonotype: Its target antigen remains unknown. Base qualities are missing; no much larger clone stands one base away.

Donors were a few dozen systemically healthy Caucasian individuals from Russia aged roughly 6 to 100 years. Each donor gave 9.5 to 10 milliliters of peripheral blood, drawn into EDTA-treated Vacutainer tubes. PBMCs were isolated by Ficoll-Paque density-gradient centrifugation, with at least 6.5 million obtained per sample. Trizol reagent was used to extract total RNA from the PBMCs, yielding at least 6 micrograms per sample. Naive CD45RAhigh/CD27high T cell percentages were measured by flow cytometry on a PBMC aliquot from every donor. Paper-wide results and their limitations: Estimates of total diversity based on one million sequenced T cells were regarded as lower bounds and as underestimates. There was a strong correlation between observed TCR beta diversity and the percentage of naive T cells measured by flow cytometry. Donor CMV infection status was unknown, potentially confounding age-related changes in expanded clonotypes. Bulk unsorted PBMC profiling prevented conclusive comparison of naive and antigen-experienced compartments. As age increased, observed TCR beta diversity per million T cells dropped in a roughly linear way, and a significant reduction was already evident by age roughly 36. Compared with the aged group, more naive CD4+ T cells, fewer expanded clones and increased TCR diversity were shown by the long-lived group, suggesting age selection.

These same records also appear under a second study, on T cells of mothers and their children. Drawing on the second study: Nine systemically healthy Caucasian individuals served as donors, namely three mothers together with their six children. cDNA synthesis consumed the entire amount of extracted RNA, loaded at 1.5 ug RNA in each 15 ul reaction. In the second PCR, the M1S primer introduced both the sample barcodes and 2-4 random nucleotides. More than 8.5 million TCR beta CDR3 reads were obtained from each mother, and about 3 million reads were obtained from each child. Thymic selection similarly shapes TCR recombination output in related and unrelated pairs, with minor effect from inherited differences. Related mother-child pairs always showed normalized repertoire overlap that was slightly higher than in unrelated mother-child pairs, though the difference was never significant. No persistent microchimeric T cell clones were found, with a detection sensitivity of 75 to 100 clones per million clonotypes. The study used deep NGS to compare TCR beta repertoires of mothers and children, seeking features distinguishing related mother-child pairs from unrelated individuals. On average, the children were roughly 10 +/- 4 years old, while the mothers were approximately 40 +/- 4 years old. After adapter ligation with NEBNext reagents, the libraries were sequenced on Illumina HiSeq 2000 with 100+100 nt paired-end reads. To prevent cross-contamination, the mother and child libraries were prepared one month apart and sequenced in separate runs. Each donor had between about 450,000 and 2,300,000 distinct TCR beta clonotypes identified. Naive TCR beta clonotypes were estimated from low-frequency clonotypes matched to each donor's FACS-determined naive share, without sorting.

Specimen: blood. This receptor was identified in a girl aged 2 to 10 in good health.

The CDR3 is CASSSVGLGSGDTQETQYF. The bases read TGTGCCAGCAGCTCCGTGGGTCTTGGTAGCGGAGACACCCAAGAGACCCAGTACTTC. The chain was built from TRBV7-6 and TRBJ2-5; a tentative D call is TRBD2 (6 bases match). The CDR3 runs 19 residues from the cysteine to the phenylalanine. The CDR3 DNA has 57 bases and is translated from base 1. The germline V gene yields SGHVS for CDR1 and FNYEAQ for CDR2. The junction shows trimming of 4 bases on V and 1 base on J, plus 25 bases between the germline ends.